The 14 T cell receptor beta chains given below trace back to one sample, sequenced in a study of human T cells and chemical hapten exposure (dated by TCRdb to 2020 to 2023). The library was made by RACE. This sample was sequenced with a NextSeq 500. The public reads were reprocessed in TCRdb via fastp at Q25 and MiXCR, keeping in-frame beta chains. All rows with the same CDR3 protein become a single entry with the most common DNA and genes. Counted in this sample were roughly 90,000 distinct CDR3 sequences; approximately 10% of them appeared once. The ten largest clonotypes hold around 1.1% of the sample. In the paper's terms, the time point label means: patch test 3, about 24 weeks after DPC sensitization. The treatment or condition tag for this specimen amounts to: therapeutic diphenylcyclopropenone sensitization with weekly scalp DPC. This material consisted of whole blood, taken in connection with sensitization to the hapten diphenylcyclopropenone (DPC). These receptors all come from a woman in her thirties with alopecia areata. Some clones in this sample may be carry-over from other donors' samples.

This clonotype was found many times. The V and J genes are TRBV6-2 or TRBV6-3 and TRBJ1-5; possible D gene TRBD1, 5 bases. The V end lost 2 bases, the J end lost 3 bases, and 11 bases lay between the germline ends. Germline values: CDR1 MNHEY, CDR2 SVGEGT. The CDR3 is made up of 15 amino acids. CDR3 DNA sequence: TGTGCCAGCAGTTACGGGACTGAATACAATCAGCCCCAGCATTTT. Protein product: CASSYGTEYNQPQHF.

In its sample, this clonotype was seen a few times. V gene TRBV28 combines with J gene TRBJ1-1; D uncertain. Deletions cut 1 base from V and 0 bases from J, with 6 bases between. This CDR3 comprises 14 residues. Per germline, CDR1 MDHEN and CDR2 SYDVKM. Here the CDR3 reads CASSLYSLNTEAFF. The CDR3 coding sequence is TGTGCCAGCAGTTTATACAGTTTGAACACTGAAGCTTTCTTT.

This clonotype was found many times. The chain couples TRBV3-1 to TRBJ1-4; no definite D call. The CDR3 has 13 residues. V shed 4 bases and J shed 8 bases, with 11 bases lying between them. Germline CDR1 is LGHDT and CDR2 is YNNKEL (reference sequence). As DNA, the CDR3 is TGTGCCAGCAGCCCCCCCTCAGAAGAAAAACTGTTTTTT. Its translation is CASSPPSEEKLFF. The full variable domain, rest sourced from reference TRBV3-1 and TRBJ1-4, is DTAVSQTPKYLVTQMGNDKSIKCEQNLGHDTMYWYKQDSKKFLKIMFSYNNKELIINETVPNRFSPKSPDKAHLNLHINSLELGDSAVYFCASSPPSEEKLFFGSGTQLSVL.

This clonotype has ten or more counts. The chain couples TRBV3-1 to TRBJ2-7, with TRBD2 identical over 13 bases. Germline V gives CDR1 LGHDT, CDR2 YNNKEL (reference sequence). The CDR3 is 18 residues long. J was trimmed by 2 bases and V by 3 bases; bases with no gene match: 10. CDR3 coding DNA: TGTGCCAGCAGCCAGGCCCCACTAGCGGGAGGGGTCGCCTACGAGCAGTACTTC. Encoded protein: CASSQAPLAGGVAYEQYF.

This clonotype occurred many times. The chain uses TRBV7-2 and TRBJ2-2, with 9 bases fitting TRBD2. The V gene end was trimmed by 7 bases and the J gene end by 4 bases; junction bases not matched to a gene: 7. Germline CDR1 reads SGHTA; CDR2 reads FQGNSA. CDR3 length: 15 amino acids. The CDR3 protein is CASNLAGLGTGELFF. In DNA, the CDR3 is TGTGCCAGCAACCTAGCGGGATTGGGCACCGGGGAGCTGTTTTTT.

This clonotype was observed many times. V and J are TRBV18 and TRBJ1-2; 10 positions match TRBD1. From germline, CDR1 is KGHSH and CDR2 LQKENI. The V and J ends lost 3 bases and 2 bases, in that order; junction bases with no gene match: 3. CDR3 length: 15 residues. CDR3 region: CASSPTGQGNYGYTF. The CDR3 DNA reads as TGTGCCAGCTCACCGACGGGACAGGGGAACTATGGCTACACCTTC. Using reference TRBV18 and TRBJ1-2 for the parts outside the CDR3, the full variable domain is NAGVMQNPRHLVRRRGQEARLRCSPMKGHSHVYWYRQLPEEGLKFMVYLQKENIIDESGMPKERFSAEFPKEGPSILRIQQVVRGDSAAYFCASSPTGQGNYGYTFGSGTRLTVV.

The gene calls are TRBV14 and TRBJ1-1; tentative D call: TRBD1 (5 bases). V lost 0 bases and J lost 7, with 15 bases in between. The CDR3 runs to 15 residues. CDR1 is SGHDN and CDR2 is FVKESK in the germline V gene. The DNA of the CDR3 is TGTGCCAGCAGCCAAGACGCTGGGACTCTGGATGAAGCTTTCTTT. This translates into CASSQDAGTLDEAFF.

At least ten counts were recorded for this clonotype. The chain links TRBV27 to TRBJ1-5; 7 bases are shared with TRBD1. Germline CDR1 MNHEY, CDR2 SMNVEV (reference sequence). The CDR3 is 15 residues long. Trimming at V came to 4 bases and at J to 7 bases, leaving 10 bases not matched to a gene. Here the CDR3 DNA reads TGTGCCAGCAGTTCGCACAGGGGCCAGAACCAGCCCCAGCATTTT. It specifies CASSSHRGQNQPQHF.

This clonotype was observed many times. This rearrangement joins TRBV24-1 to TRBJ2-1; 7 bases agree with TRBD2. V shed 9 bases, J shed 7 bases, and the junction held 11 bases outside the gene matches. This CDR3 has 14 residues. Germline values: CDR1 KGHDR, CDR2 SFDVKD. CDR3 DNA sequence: TGTGCCACCTCAGGACTAGAGGCTACGAATGAGCAGTTCTTC. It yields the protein CATSGLEATNEQFF.

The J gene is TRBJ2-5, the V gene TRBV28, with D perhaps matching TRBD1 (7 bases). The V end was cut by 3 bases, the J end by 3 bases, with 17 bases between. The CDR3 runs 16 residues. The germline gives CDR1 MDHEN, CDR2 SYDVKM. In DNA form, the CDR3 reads TGTGCCAGCAGTTTGGGGGGCCAGGGGGTCAAAGAGACCCAGTACTTC. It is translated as CASSLGGQGVKETQYF.

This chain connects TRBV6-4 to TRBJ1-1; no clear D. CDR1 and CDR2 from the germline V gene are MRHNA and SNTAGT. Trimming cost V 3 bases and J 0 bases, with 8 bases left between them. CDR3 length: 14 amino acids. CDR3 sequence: CASSEEGMNTEAFF. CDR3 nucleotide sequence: TGTGCCAGCAGTGAAGAGGGTATGAACACTGAAGCTTTCTTT.

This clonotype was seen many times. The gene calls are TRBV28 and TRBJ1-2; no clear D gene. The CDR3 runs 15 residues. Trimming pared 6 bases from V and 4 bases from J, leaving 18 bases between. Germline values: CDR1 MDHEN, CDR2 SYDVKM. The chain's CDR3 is CASSYPAGERYGYTF. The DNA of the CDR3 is TGTGCCAGCAGCTACCCGGCGGGAGAGCGCTATGGCTACACCTTC.

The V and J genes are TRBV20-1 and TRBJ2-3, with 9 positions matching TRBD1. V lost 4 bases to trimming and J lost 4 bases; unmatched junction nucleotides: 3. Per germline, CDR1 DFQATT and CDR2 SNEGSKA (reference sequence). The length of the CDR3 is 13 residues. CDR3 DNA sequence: TGCAGTGCTACGGGACAGGGTGCAGATACGCAGTATTTT. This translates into CSATGQGADTQYF.

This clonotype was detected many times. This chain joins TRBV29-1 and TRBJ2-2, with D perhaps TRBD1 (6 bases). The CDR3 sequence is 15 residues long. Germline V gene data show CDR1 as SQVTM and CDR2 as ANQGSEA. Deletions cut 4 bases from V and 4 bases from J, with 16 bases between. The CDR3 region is CSVGQTTGPTGELFF. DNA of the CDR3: TGCAGCGTTGGACAAACGACAGGACCCACCGGGGAGCTGTTTTTT.